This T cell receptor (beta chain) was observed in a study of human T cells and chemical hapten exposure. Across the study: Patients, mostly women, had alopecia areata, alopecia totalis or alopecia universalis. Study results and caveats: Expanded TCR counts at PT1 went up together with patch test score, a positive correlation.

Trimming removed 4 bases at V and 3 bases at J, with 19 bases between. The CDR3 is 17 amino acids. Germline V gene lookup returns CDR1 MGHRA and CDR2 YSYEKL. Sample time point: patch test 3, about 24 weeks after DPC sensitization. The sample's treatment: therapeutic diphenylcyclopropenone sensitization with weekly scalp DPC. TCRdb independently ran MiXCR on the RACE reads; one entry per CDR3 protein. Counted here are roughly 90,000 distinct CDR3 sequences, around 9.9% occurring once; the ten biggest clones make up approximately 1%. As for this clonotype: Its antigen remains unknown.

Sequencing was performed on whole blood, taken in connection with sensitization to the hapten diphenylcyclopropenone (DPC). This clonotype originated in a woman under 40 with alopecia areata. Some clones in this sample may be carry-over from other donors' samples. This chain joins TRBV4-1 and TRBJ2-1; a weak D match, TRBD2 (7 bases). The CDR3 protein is CASSRRVGRGHYNEQFF. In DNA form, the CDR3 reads TGCGCCAGCAGCCGCAGGGTTGGGCGGGGGCACTACAATGAGCAGTTCTTC.